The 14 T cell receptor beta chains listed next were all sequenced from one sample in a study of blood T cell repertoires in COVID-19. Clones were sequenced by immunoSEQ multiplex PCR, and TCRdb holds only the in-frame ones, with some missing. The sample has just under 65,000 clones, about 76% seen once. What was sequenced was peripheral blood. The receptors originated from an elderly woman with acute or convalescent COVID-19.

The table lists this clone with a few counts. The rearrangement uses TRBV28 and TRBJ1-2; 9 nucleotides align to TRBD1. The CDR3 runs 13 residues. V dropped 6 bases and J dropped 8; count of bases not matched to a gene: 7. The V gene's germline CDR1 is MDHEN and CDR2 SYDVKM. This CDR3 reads CASRVTGGAGYTF. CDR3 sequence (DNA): TGTGCCAGCAGAGTCACAGGGGGCGCGGGCTACACCTTC.

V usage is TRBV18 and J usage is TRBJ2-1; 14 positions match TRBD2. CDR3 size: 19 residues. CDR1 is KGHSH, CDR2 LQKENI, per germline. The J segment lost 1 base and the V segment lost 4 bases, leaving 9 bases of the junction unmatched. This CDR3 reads CASSLPTSGRAGSYNEQFF. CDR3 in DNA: TGTGCCAGCTCACTACCGACTAGCGGGAGGGCCGGTTCCTACAATGAGCAGTTCTTC.

The CDR3 DNA is TGTGCCAGTACCTGGAGGGACAGGGCTGGCTACACCTTC. Its protein is CASTWRDRAGYTF. V is TRBV19 and J is TRBJ1-2; 9 bases align to TRBD1. The V and J ends lost 7 bases and 7 bases, in that order; junction bases with no gene match: 7. The CDR3 is 13 residues long. The germline V gene encodes CDR1 LNHDA and CDR2 SQIVND (reference sequence).

DNA for the CDR3: TGTGCCAGCAGTTTTCCAGGGATGAACTATGGCTACACCTTC. Translating it yields CASSFPGMNYGYTF. The V and J genes are TRBV28 and TRBJ1-2; D is possibly TRBD1 (5 bases). The CDR3 has 14 amino acids. Trimming stripped 3 bases from V and 2 bases from J, with 10 bases between. Germline CDR1 is MDHEN and CDR2 is SYDVKM.

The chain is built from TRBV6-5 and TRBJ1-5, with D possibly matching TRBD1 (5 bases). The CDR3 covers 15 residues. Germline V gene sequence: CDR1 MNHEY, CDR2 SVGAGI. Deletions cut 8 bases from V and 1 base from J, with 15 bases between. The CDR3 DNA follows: TGTGCCAGCTCTTCCTCGGGACTAAGCAATCAGCCCCAGCATTTT. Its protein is CASSSSGLSNQPQHF.

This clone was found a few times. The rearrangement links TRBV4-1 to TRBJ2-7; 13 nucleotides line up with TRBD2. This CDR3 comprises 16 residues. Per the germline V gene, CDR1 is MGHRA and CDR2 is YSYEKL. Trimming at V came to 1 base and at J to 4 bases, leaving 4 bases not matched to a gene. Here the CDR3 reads CASSQGGLAGVYEQYF. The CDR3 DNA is TGCGCCAGCAGCCAAGGCGGACTAGCGGGAGTATACGAGCAGTACTTC.

The CDR3 DNA reads as TGTGCCAGCAGCTTAGGTAGCGTCCAAGAGACCCAGTACTTC. Amino acid sequence: CASSLGSVQETQYF. The chain couples TRBV7-8 to TRBJ2-5, with D maybe TRBD2 (5 bases). Germline V gene data show CDR1 as SGHVS and CDR2 as FQNEAQ. V lost 1 base, J lost 1 base, and 7 bases lay in between. This CDR3 region has 14 residues. Together with reference TRBV7-8 and TRBJ2-5, the CDR3 gives the full variable domain: GAGVSQSPRYKVAKRGQDVALRCDPISGHVSLFWYQQALGQGPEFLTYFQNEAQLDKSGLPSDRFFAERPEGSVSTLKIQRTQQEDSAVYLCASSLGSVQETQYFGPGTRLLVL.

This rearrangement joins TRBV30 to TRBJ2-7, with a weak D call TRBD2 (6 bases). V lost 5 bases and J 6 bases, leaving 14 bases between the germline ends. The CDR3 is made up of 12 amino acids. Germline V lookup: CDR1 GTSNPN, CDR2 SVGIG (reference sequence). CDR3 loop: CAWSPGVGEQYF. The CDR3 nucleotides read TGTGCCTGGTCACCGGGGGTCGGCGAGCAGTACTTC.

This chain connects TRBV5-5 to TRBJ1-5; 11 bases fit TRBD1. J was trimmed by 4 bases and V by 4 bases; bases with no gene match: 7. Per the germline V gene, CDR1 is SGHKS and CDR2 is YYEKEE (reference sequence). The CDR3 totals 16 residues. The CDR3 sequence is CASSPGTGGANQPQHF. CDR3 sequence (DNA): TGTGCCAGCAGCCCCGGGACAGGGGGGGCAAATCAGCCCCAGCATTTT.

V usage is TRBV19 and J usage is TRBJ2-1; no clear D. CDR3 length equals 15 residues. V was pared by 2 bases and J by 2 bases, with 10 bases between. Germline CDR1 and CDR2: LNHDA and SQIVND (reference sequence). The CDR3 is CASSILPLTYNEQFF. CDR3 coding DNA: TGTGCCAGTAGTATACTCCCCCTTACCTACAATGAGCAGTTCTTC.

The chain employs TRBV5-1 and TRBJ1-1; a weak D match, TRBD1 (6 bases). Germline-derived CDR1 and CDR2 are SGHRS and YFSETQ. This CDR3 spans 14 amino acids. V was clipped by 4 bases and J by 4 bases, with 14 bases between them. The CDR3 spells CASSPREGGTEAFF. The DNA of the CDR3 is TGCGCCAGCAGCCCTCGGGAGGGGGGCACTGAAGCTTTCTTT.

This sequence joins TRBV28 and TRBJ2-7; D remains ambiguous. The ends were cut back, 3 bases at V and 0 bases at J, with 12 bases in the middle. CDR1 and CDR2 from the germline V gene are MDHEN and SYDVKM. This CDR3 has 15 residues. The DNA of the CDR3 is TGTGCCAGCAGTTTGGCCAGCGCCATCTCCTACGAGCAGTACTTC. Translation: CASSLASAISYEQYF. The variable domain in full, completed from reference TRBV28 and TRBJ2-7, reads DVKVTQSSRYLVKRTGEKVFLECVQDMDHENMFWYRQDPGLGLRLIYFSYDVKMKEKGDIPEGYSVSREKKERFSLILESASTNQTSMYLCASSLASAISYEQYFGPGTRLTVT.

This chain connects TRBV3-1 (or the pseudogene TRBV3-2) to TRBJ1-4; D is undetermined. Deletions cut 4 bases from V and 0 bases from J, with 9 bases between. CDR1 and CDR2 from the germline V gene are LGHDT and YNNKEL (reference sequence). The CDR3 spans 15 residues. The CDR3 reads CASSPVVATNEKLFF. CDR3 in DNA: TGTGCCAGCAGCCCTGTCGTTGCAACTAATGAAAAACTGTTTTTT.

DNA for the CDR3: TGCGCCAGCAGCCAAGTCGGGGTCGGTCAGCCCCAGCATTTT. Its protein product is CASSQVGVGQPQHF. The J gene is TRBJ1-5, the V gene TRBV4-1; D gene uncertain. This CDR3 has 14 amino acids. Germline CDR1 MGHRA, CDR2 YSYEKL. V was trimmed by 1 base and J by 6 bases, leaving 10 bases between them.